A selection of T cell receptor beta chains follows, all from one sample in a study of blood T cell repertoires in COVID-19. Sequencing was performed with immunoSEQ multiplex PCR; in TCRdb, only in-frame clones are kept and a portion is missing. In the table there are 100,000 or so clones, roughly 80% of which are singletons. The specimen sequenced was peripheral blood. These receptors were taken from a human donor in a cohort sampled during active COVID-19. Each CDR3 is given without its conserved first and last residue.

CDR3 length,V gene,J gene,CDR3 protein
10,TRBV30,TRBJ2-3,AWSIITDTQY
13,TRBV6-5,TRBJ1-2,ASSYSQGADYGYT
11,TRBV27,TRBJ2-7,ATLKEGGYEQY
10,TRBV4-1,TRBJ2-7,ASSQSLYEQY
15,TRBV5-4,TRBJ2-7,ASSLQGVVKDHNEQY
14,TRBV7-8,TRBJ2-7,ASSLVPSGGAYEQY
11,TRBV3-1/TRBV3-2,TRBJ1-6,ATGVSYNSPLH
10,TRBV2,TRBJ2-7,ASRAEMGEQY
13,TRBV3-1/TRBV3-2,TRBJ1-5,ASSTAGGTGQPQH
11,TRBV3-1/TRBV3-2,TRBJ2-7,ASSQNLLYEQY
12,TRBV5-1,TRBJ2-5,ASSLGSGEETQY
10,TRBV5-1,TRBJ2-7,ASSLVSGEQY
19,TRBV9,TRBJ2-2,ASSVATGPGLAGGGVGELF
12,TRBV30,TRBJ1-5,AWSVGGGNQPQH
14,TRBV6-5,TRBJ2-6,ASSFETGAGANVLT
13,TRBV7-2,TRBJ1-6,ASSLRDTANSPLH
11,TRBV6-5,TRBJ2-7,AARQGTVDEQY